This is a list of T cell receptor beta chains from one sample in a study of T cell responses to AZD1222 COVID-19 vaccine. This table comes from immunoSEQ multiplex PCR, and its TCRdb copy is limited to in-frame clones, with some not included. This repertoire shows some 120,000 clones, around 89% found once; its top ten account for 11%. The material sequenced was peripheral blood, taken on day 0 of MenACWY control vaccination. The receptors here all came from an adult in good health. Both conserved end residues are part of each CDR3. The order of the fields is V gene, J gene, CDR3 protein.

>TRBV5-1|TRBJ2-1
CASSSSSYNEQFF
>TRBV7-8|TRBJ2-1
CASSYTSTSYNEQFF
>TRBV11-3|TRBJ1-6
CASSLGEGAFSPLHF
>TRBV25-1|TRBJ2-5
CASQPLRGRETQYF
>TRBV3-1/TRBV3-2|TRBJ2-7
CASSQVSHEQYF
>TRBV5-5|TRBJ2-7
CASSLAAYEQYF
>TRBV25-1|TRBJ2-3
CASSGGAGASTDTQYF
>TRBV28|TRBJ2-7
CASSLYDTTYEQYF
>TRBV10-2|TRBJ2-7
CASTPGQGAGEQYF
>TRBV7-9|TRBJ2-5
CASSLVAVQETQYF
>TRBV6-6|TRBJ2-2
CASSHITGELFF
>TRBV5-1|TRBJ1-1
CASTFLAGTEAFF
>TRBV5-1|TRBJ1-2
CASNEGGYGYTF
>TRBV5-6|TRBJ1-2
CASSEGTYGYTF
>TRBV10-1|TRBJ2-3
CATALGGEGTDTQYF
>TRBV4-1|TRBJ2-2
CASSQEARDTGELFF
>TRBV4-2|TRBJ2-1
CASSQTTGTREEQFF
>TRBV7-2|TRBJ2-1
CASRPGGRGYNEQFF
>TRBV7-9|TRBJ2-2
CASSSLASTGELFF
>TRBV4-2|TRBJ1-3
CASSLTGTVISGNTIYF
>TRBV7-9|TRBJ1-5
CASSLGHSPVQPQHF
>TRBV11-3|TRBJ2-1
CASSLEGFLSSYNEQFF
>TRBV9|TRBJ2-7
CASSVGSGSSYEQYF
>TRBV7-2|TRBJ2-7
CASSSHGTSGKGEQYF
>TRBV4-3|TRBJ1-2
CASSQDREGNYGYTF
>TRBV5-4|TRBJ1-6
CASSLGITGGRNSPLHF
>TRBV3-1/TRBV3-2|TRBJ2-7
CASSQDTRARYEQYF
>TRBV18|TRBJ2-7
CASSQGTDYEQYF
>TRBV5-4|TRBJ2-1
CASSSGLVGGLAEQFF
>TRBV27|TRBJ2-2
CASRGPNTGELFF
>TRBV6-5|TRBJ1-1
CASSQTAPMNTEAFF
>TRBV7-9|TRBJ1-5
CASSLGPGQPQHF
>TRBV7-8|TRBJ2-1
CASSLDETAYNEQFF
>TRBV7-9|TRBJ2-3
CASSSRDSGGGDTQYF
>TRBV11-2|TRBJ1-1
CASSFEGKNTEAFF
>TRBV5-6|TRBJ1-2
CASSLDPRGGGYTF
>TRBV27|TRBJ1-1
CGSTPPASGDYNTEAFF
>TRBV7-9|TRBJ2-1
CASSPIRRNEQFF
>TRBV4-1|TRBJ1-1
CASSLRPTGFGEAFF
>TRBV6-7|TRBJ1-4
CAGQGWSGEKLFF
>TRBV11-3|TRBJ2-7
CASSFIERERKEQYF
>TRBV5-1|TRBJ2-2
CASSSGLAGNTGELFF
>TRBV10-3|TRBJ1-4
CAIRATDTNEKLFF
>TRBV5-1|TRBJ2-1
CASSLTSGRAIEQFF
>TRBV10-3|TRBJ2-2
CAINGQGDTGELFF
>TRBV20-1|TRBJ1-5
CSASSGPSKQPQHF
>TRBV2|TRBJ2-7
CASSGLGGSGEQYF
>TRBV29-1|TRBJ2-1
CSVDTGVDYNEQFF
>TRBV5-4|TRBJ1-6
CASSLGGRSLNSPLHF
>TRBV2|TRBJ2-5
CASNRDIEETQYF
>TRBV7-3|TRBJ2-7
CASSPDRVEQYF
>TRBV19|TRBJ1-1
CASSPWAGPEAFF
>TRBV12-3/TRBV12-4|TRBJ1-1
CASRFGTTEAFF